What follows are 16 T cell receptor beta chains derived from one specimen sequenced in a study of regulatory T cells in long-lasting Graves disease (dated by TCRdb to the early 2020s). The label giving this sample's time point can be read as: newly diagnosed GD, antithyroid drugs for less than 3 months. For both TCR sequencing and RNA sequencing, RNA was extracted from PBMCs in TRIzol. Library preparation was by multiplex PCR. The sequencing machine was an Illumina HiSeq 4000. CDR3 regions were amplified by Arm-PCR with iRepertoire HTBI primers to construct TCR beta libraries. TCRdb redid the processing of the public reads, applying fastp at Q25 and MiXCR, and retained in-frame beta chains. Records with the same CDR3 protein are collapsed into one entry carrying the most frequent genes and DNA. This sample gives fewer than 450,000 distinct CDR3 sequences in total; over 12% of them show up just once. The biggest ten clones account for over 7.5% of the sample.

The same sample was also studied in work on T cells in Graves' hyperthyroidism and ophthalmopathy.

Sequenced material: peripheral blood mononuclear cells (PBMCs), taken at new diagnosis, from a patient treated with antithyroid drugs. The receptor set was obtained from a woman aged 40 to 55 with Graves disease. Donor details come from another sample of the same person, matched by shared clones.

This clonotype was found many times. CDR3 sequence reads: CAWSVYTNTGELFF. CDR3 bases: TGTGCCTGGAGTGTTTACACCAACACCGGGGAGCTGTTTTTT. V is TRBV30 and J is TRBJ2-2, with D hard to call. Per germline, CDR1 GTSNPN and CDR2 SVGIG (reference sequence). The CDR3 sequence is 14 residues long. Between the trimmed V and J ends, which lost 0 bases and 2 bases, there was a span of 7 bases.

The chain is built from TRBV5-1 and TRBJ2-7, with 7 nucleotides matching TRBD1. V was clipped by 4 bases and J by 4 bases; unmatched bases: 5. CDR1 and CDR2 from the germline V gene are SGHRS and YFSETQ. This CDR3 contains 13 residues. CDR3 sequence: CASSPGQWYEQYF. CDR3 nucleotides: TGCGCCAGCAGCCCGGGACAGTGGTACGAGCAGTACTTC. The full variable domain, with the rest looked up from reference TRBV5-1 and TRBJ2-7, is KAGVTQTPRYLIKTRGQQVTLSCSPISGHRSVSWYQQTPGQGLQFLFEYFSETQRNKGNFPGRFSGRQFSNSRSEMNVSTLELGDSALYLCASSPGQWYEQYFGPGTRLTVT.

CDR3 protein: CASSLAFDGDAYEQYF. CDR3 in DNA: TGTGCCAGCAGCTTGGCCTTCGATGGGGACGCCTACGAGCAGTACTTC. This chain joins TRBV5-4 and TRBJ2-7; either TRBD1 or TRBD2 may fit D (5 bases each). The CDR3 loop spans 16 amino acids. Trimming removed 0 bases at V and 2 bases at J, with 15 bases between. Per germline, CDR1 SGHNT and CDR2 YYREEE (reference sequence).

This clonotype was picked up many times. The CDR3 coding sequence is TGTGCCAGCAGCATCACTCCTCGAGGAACCGGGGAGCTGTTTTTT. As protein: CASSITPRGTGELFF. This chain connects TRBV9 to TRBJ2-2, with D uncertain. Trimming took 4 bases from V and 5 from J, leaving 15 bases between them. The length of the CDR3 is 15 residues. Germline V gene lookup returns CDR1 SGDLS and CDR2 YYNGEE.

The chain joins TRBV2 to TRBJ2-1; 9 nucleotides agree with TRBD2. The CDR3 is 15 residues long. J gave up 8 bases and V 4 bases, and 9 bases lay outside the gene matches. Germline CDR1 SNHLY, CDR2 FYNNEI. CDR3 in amino acids: CASSVRAGGRHEQFF. The CDR3 bases are TGTGCCAGCAGTGTTCGTGCGGGAGGGCGCCATGAGCAGTTCTTC.

This clonotype was seen only a few times. This sequence joins TRBV18 and TRBJ2-1, with 10 nucleotides matching TRBD1. The CDR3 spans 15 residues. The ends lost 7 bases at V and 6 bases at J; junction bases unmatched: 9. Germline-derived CDR1 and CDR2 are KGHSH and LQKENI. DNA for the CDR3: TGTGCCAGCTTTTCCGGGACAGGGGCGTCCAATGAGCAGTTCTTC. The encoded protein is CASFSGTGASNEQFF.

This clonotype was counted ten times or more. This sequence joins TRBV9 and TRBJ2-1; D gene uncertain. Germline CDR1 reads SGDLS; CDR2 reads YYNGEE. This CDR3 contains 14 residues. Trimming stripped 2 bases from V and 2 bases from J, with 8 bases between. The CDR3 DNA reads as TGTGCCAGCAGCGTGGCCCAAACCTACAATGAGCAGTTCTTC. Residues: CASSVAQTYNEQFF.

This clonotype was observed many times. The J gene is TRBJ2-1, the V gene TRBV18; the D gene is possibly TRBD2 (5 bases). Germline CDR1 is KGHSH and CDR2 is LQKENI. The germline V and J ends were trimmed by 3 bases and 7 bases, with 10 bases remaining between them. This CDR3 has 13 amino acids. DNA for the CDR3: TGTGCCAGCTCACCTTCCGGGGTGAATGAGCAGTTCTTC. This sequence encodes CASSPSGVNEQFF.

Points on this clonotype: One base away lies a much larger clone, so this may be a sequencing read error. This rearrangement joins TRBV5-1 to TRBJ2-7, with 7 bases lining up with TRBD2. This CDR3 comprises 15 residues. The germline V gene encodes CDR1 SGHRS and CDR2 YFSETQ. With 1 base clipped from V and 8 bases from J, the junction kept 12 bases outside the gene matches. The CDR3 sequence: CASSLLRETIYKQYF. CDR3 sequence (DNA): TGCGCCAGCAGCTTGTTGCGGGAGACTATTTACAAGCAGTACTTC. The full variable domain, its missing parts supplied by reference TRBV5-1 and TRBJ2-7, is KAGVTQTPRYLIKTRGQQVTLSCSPISGHRSVSWYQQTPGQGLQFLFEYFSETQRNKGNFPGRFSGRQFSNSRSEMNVSTLELGDSALYLCASSLLRETIYKQYFGPGTRLTVT.

Ten or more counts support this clonotype. The V and J genes are TRBV19 and TRBJ1-3; D unresolved. V gave up 3 bases and J gave up 12 bases, with 9 bases separating them. Per the germline V gene, CDR1 is LNHDA and CDR2 is SQIVND (reference sequence). The length of the CDR3 is 11 residues. CDR3: CASSIGPGIYF. The DNA of the CDR3 is TGTGCCAGTAGTATCGGACCCGGCATATATTTT.

The V gene is TRBV5-8, the J gene TRBJ2-2; 7 bases map to TRBD1. The CDR3 is 11 residues long. The trim removed 0 bases at V and 15 bases at J, leaving 2 bases unmatched. CDR1 is SGHTS and CDR2 is YDEGEE in the germline V gene. CDR3 coding DNA: TGTGCCAGCAGCTTGGGACAGGGCTTGTTTTTT. Residues: CASSLGQGLFF.

This clonotype was observed many times. The chain couples TRBV11-2 to TRBJ2-1; no definite D call. V lost 3 bases and J 5 bases, leaving 8 bases between the germline ends. Germline V gene sequence: CDR1 SGHAT, CDR2 FQNNGV. This CDR3 contains 13 residues. CDR3 residues: CASSFTDDNEQFF. Written as DNA, the CDR3 is TGTGCCAGCAGCTTTACAGACGACAATGAGCAGTTCTTC.

This clonotype was recorded a few times. V and J are TRBV4-2 and TRBJ2-1; a possible D gene is TRBD2 (6 bases). The V end lost 0 bases, the J end lost 6 bases, and 18 bases lay between the germline ends. Germline V lookup: CDR1 LGHNA, CDR2 YNFKEQ. The CDR3 loop spans 17 amino acids. The CDR3 spells CASSQDLPGDFGNEQFF. The CDR3 nucleotides are TGTGCCAGCAGCCAAGATCTCCCGGGAGATTTCGGCAATGAGCAGTTCTTC.

This clonotype was detected ten times or more. The CDR3 protein is CSVEEGTPNTGELFF. The CDR3 DNA follows: TGCAGCGTTGAGGAGGGTACACCGAACACCGGGGAGCTGTTTTTT. V usage is TRBV29-1 and J usage is TRBJ2-2; perhaps TRBD2 as D (6 bases). CDR1 and CDR2 from the germline V gene are SQVTM and ANQGSEA. V was pared by 3 bases and J by 0 bases, with 11 bases between. The CDR3 extends over 15 amino acids.

In its sample, this clonotype was seen a few times. V and J are TRBV6-2 or TRBV6-3 and TRBJ2-1; 8 bases map to TRBD2. This CDR3 is built from 15 residues. V lost 4 bases and J lost 4; bases outside the gene matches: 6. From germline, CDR1 is MNHEY and CDR2 SVGEGT. CDR3 coding DNA: TGTGCCAGCAGTTTCGGTAGCGGGGATTACAATGAGCAGTTCTTC. Translation: CASSFGSGDYNEQFF.

This clonotype has ten or more counts. This chain connects TRBV28 to TRBJ2-7; 8 positions agree with TRBD1. Per germline, CDR1 MDHEN and CDR2 SYDVKM. V dropped 5 bases and J dropped 2; count of bases not matched to a gene: 2. The length of the CDR3 is 13 residues. CDR3 in amino acids: CASSVGQAYEQYF. CDR3 DNA sequence: TGTGCCAGCAGTGTGGGACAGGCCTACGAGCAGTACTTC.